This TCR beta chain derives from a study of blood T cell repertoires in COVID-19. Looking at the study overall: Donors in the United States, Italy and Spain gave samples during acute or convalescent COVID-19. In each case, the material was cDNA or gDNA derived from T cells, B-cell-depleted T cells, or PBMCs.

Assay: immunoSEQ multiplex PCR; the TCRdb copy retains only in-frame clones and omits some. Of tens of thousands of clones listed, around 88% are singletons. CDR1 is SGHTA and CDR2 is FQGNSA in the germline V gene. Trimming took 5 bases from V and 7 from J, leaving 17 bases between them. There are 14 residues in the CDR3. The V call is TRBV7-2, the J call TRBJ2-5, with a tentative D call TRBD1 (5 bases). The TCR comes from a woman aged 55-75 years with COVID-19, enrolled during active disease. Sequencing was done on a sample of peripheral blood. The CDR3 here is CASSPEKGSGTQYF. The CDR3 DNA reads as TGTGCCAGCAGCCCCGAGAAGGGGTCGGGGACCCAGTACTTC.